Reported below is one T cell receptor beta chain. Its antigen remains unknown. The primer mix had 60 Vbeta and 13 Jbeta primers. TCRdb keeps only in-frame clones here, not all; method: immunoSEQ multiplex PCR. The sample holds a few hundred thousand clones, under 80% seen once. This record belongs to a study of cytomegalovirus exposure and HLA in healthy donors. Regarding the study as a whole: About 87% or about 30% of the time was how often most TCR beta V segments were productive, according to an earlier analysis. As a later analysis showed, a missense DCLRE1C variant was linked to trimming of TCR beta V- and J-genes.

The CDR3 is made up of 14 amino acids. Trimming took 2 bases from V and 5 from J, leaving 10 bases between them. Germline assignment: CDR1 SGHNT and CDR2 YENEEA. The receptor's source is a female donor in good health and CMV-seronegative. This rearrangement joins TRBV11-3 to TRBJ2-1; possible D gene TRBD1, 5 bases. Specimen: PBMCs. CDR3 DNA: TGTGCCAGCAGCTTATGGGGCGAGGACAATGAGCAGTTCTTC. Its protein is CASSLWGEDNEQFF.